This TCR beta chain is drawn from a study of blood T cell repertoires in COVID-19. At the level of the study: The samples span acute and convalescent COVID-19 from the United States, Italy and Spain. T cells, B-cell-depleted T cells, or PBMCs provided the cDNA or gDNA that served as material.

Recruited during active infection, patients (from Seattle) were subsequently followed longitudinally. The V gene's germline CDR1 is MDHEN and CDR2 SYDVKM. With V trimmed by 6 bases and J by 0 bases, 9 bases remained unmatched. This CDR3 is 18 amino acids long. Measured with immunoSEQ multiplex PCR; TCRdb has only the in-frame clones, and not every one. The table shows 410,000 or so clones, with about nine tenths occurring only once. This TCR derives from a woman between 40 and 55 years old with COVID-19, enrolled during active disease. The sample comprised peripheral blood. The chain couples TRBV28 to TRBJ1-6; 9 nucleotides line up with TRBD1. The CDR3 coding sequence is TGTGCCAGCAGCTCGGGACAGGGCACTATCTCCTATAATTCACCCCTCCACTTT. It specifies CASSSGQGTISYNSPLHF. Full variable domain (rest looked up from reference TRBV28 and TRBJ1-6): DVKVTQSSRYLVKRTGEKVFLECVQDMDHENMFWYRQDPGLGLRLIYFSYDVKMKEKGDIPEGYSVSREKKERFSLILESASTNQTSMYLCASSSGQGTISYNSPLHFGNGTRLTVT.